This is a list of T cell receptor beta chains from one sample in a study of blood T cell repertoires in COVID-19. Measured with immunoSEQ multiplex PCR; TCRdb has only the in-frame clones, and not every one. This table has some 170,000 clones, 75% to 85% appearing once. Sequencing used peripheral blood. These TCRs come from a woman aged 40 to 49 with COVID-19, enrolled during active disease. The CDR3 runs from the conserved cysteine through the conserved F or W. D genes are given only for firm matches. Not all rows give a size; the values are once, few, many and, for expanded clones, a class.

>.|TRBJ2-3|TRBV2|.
TGTGCCAGCAGTCACACGACTTACCTCGATAGCGGAGGGAGCACAGATACGCAGTATTTT
CASSHTTYLDSGGSTDTQYF
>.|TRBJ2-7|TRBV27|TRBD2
TGTGCCAGCAGTAAACTAGCGGGACGCTACGAGCAGTACTTC
CASSKLAGRYEQYF
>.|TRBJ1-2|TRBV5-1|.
TGCGCCAGCAGCCGCACAGTAACAGAGACCTATGGCTACACCTTC
CASSRTVTETYGYTF
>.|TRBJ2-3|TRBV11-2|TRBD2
TGTGCCAGCAGCTTAGTTAAACTAGCGGGGACGAAAGATACGCAGTATTTT
CASSLVKLAGTKDTQYF
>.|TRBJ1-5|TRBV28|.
TGTGCCAGCACGTCTACTAGCAATCAGCCCCAGCATTTT
CASTSTSNQPQHF
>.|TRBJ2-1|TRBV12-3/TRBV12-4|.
TGTGCCAGCAGTTTAGGGGAGGGGGATGAGCAGTTCTTC
CASSLGEGDEQFF
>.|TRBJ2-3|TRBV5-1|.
TGCGCCAGCAGCTTCTCCTCTAGCACAGATACGCAGTATTTT
CASSFSSSTDTQYF
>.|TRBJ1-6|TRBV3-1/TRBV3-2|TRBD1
TGTGCCAGCAGCCCCTGGGACAGGAGGAATTCACCCCTCCACTTT
CASSPWDRRNSPLHF
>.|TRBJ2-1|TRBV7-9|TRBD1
TGTGCCAGCAGCTGGGGACAGGGGGTGTCCAATGAGCAGTTCTTC
CASSWGQGVSNEQFF
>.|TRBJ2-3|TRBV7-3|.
TGTGCCAGCAGCTCAGAGGACTCCCCTTTGGCAGATACGCAGTATTTT
CASSSEDSPLADTQYF
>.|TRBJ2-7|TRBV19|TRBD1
TGTGCCAGTAGGAACTCCGGGACAGGGGACGAGCAGTACTTC
CASRNSGTGDEQYF
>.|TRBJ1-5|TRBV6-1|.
TGTGCCAGCAGTGAATCGGGGGGAGGGTTTCAGCCCCAGCATTTT
CASSESGGGFQPQHF
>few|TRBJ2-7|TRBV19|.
TGTGCCAGTAGTAGCGGCAAATTCTACGAGCAGTACTTC
CASSSGKFYEQYF
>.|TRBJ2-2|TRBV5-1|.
TGCGCCAGCAGCTTGGGAGGCATAGCGGCCGGGGAGCTGTTTTTT
CASSLGGIAAGELFF
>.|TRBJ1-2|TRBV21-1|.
TGTGCCACCAGGGACAGGTCCGAGGGGAGCTATGGCTACACCTTC
CATRDRSEGSYGYTF
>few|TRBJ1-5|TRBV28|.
TGTGCCATCCAGGACAGTTTCAATCAGCCCCAGCATTTT
CAIQDSFNQPQHF
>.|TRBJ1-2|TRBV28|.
TGTGCCAGCAACCTAGGCGGGGTGGGCTATGGCTACACCTTC
CASNLGGVGYGYTF
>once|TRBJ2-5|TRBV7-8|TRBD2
TGTGCCAGCAGGTTTGGCGGGGGGTTTCAAGAGACCCAGTACTTC
CASRFGGGFQETQYF
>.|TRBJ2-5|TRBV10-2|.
TGCGCCAGCAGTGAGCTAGAGACCCAGTACTTC
CASSELETQYF
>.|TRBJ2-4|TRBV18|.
TGTGCCAGCTCACCAGACCTTTCGGGAAACATTCAGTACTTC
CASSPDLSGNIQYF
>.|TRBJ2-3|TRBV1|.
TGCCCCAACCTCGGAGATACGCAGTATTTT
CPNLGDTQYF
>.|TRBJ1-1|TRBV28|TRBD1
TGTGCCAGCAAAACAGCCGGGACAGCTAACACTGAAGCTTTCTTT
CASKTAGTANTEAFF
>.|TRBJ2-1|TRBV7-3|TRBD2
TGTGCCAGCAGCTTAAAAGCGGGGGGCTACAATGAGCAGTTCTTC
CASSLKAGGYNEQFF
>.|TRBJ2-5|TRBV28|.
TGTGCCAGCAGTTTAATTAGAACCAGACCAGGGAGGGGGTACCAAGAGACCCAGTACTTC
CASSLIRTRPGRGYQETQYF
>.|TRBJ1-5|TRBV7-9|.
TGTGCCAGGAGACTCTGGAGGGTCTATAGCAATCAGCCCCAGCATTTT
CARRLWRVYSNQPQHF
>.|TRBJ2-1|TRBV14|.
TGTGCCAGCAGCCAAGTGGCCCAGGGGTCGGCCTTGGGCAATGAGCAGTTCTTC
CASSQVAQGSALGNEQFF
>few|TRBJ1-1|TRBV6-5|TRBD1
TGTGCCAGCAGTTACAGTACGACAGGGGTGGCTTTCTTT
CASSYSTTGVAFF
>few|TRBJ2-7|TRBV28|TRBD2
TGTGCCAGCAGTTTAACTAGCGAAGCCTACGAGCAGTACTTC
CASSLTSEAYEQYF
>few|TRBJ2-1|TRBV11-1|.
TGTGCCAGCAGCCCGGGTGATTGGCAGTACAATGAGCAGTTCTTC
CASSPGDWQYNEQFF
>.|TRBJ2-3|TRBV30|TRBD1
TGTGCCTGGAACAGGGGGCGTGATACGCAGTATTTT
CAWNRGRDTQYF
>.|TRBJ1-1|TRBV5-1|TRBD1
TGCGCCAGCAGACCGGGACAGGAATTGGTAAAAGCTTTCTTT
CASRPGQELVKAFF
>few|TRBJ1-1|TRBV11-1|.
TGTGCCAGCAGCAAGGACTTAAAGAACACTGAAGCTTTCTTT
CASSKDLKNTEAFF
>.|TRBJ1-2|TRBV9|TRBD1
TGTGCCAGCAGCGTAAGAGGGACAGGGGGCGCCGATGGCTACACCTTC
CASSVRGTGGADGYTF
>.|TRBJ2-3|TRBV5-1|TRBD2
TGCGCCAGCAGCCCGGGGACTAGCGGGAGCACAGATACGCAGTATTTT
CASSPGTSGSTDTQYF
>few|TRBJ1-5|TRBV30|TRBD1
TGTGCCTGGAGTCCCCGGGGGACAGGGGATCAGCCCCAGCATTTT
CAWSPRGTGDQPQHF
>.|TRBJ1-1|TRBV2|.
TGTGCCAGCAGAGGACAGACTATAAACACTGAAGCTTTCTTT
CASRGQTINTEAFF
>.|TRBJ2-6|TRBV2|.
TGTGCCAGCAGTGAAGGGCCTTCTGGGGCCAACGTCCTGACTTTC
CASSEGPSGANVLTF
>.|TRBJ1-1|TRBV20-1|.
TGCAGTGCTAGAGATAGAACTGAAGCTTTCTTT
CSARDRTEAFF
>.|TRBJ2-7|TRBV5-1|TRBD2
TGCGCCAGCAGCCCAGAACCCGGGACTAGTTTCAGTGGGTCGCAGTACTTC
CASSPEPGTSFSGSQYF
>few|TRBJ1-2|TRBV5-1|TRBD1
TGCGCCAGCAGCCCGGGACAGGCCTATGGCTACACCTTC
CASSPGQAYGYTF
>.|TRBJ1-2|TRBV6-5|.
TGTGCCAGCAGCCAGAACAGGGAAATCTATGGCTACACCTTC
CASSQNREIYGYTF